This TCR beta chain was recorded in a study of T cell repertoires in cytomegalovirus infection. This clonotype was recorded only once. CDR3 length equals 12 residues. Germline lookup yields CDR1 SQVTM and CDR2 ANQGSEA. From the reads, TCRdb called clonotypes with MiXCR, one entry per CDR3 protein. The data hold around 740,000 distinct CDR3 sequences, with roughly 36% observed a single time. Material: PBMCs. The receptor was isolated from a human donor in good health (CMV status not recorded). Some clones in this sample may be carry-over from other donors' samples. J is TRBJ2-2 and V is TRBV29-1; D tentatively reads TRBD1 or TRBD2 (6 bases each). CDR3 sequence (DNA): TGCTTAAGGAGGGGAAGGGGGGTTAAGCTGTTTTTT. This codes for CLRRGRGVKLFF.